This record concerns one TCR beta chain sequence. Mismatch with germline at one junction end may stem from a read error. This specimen belongs to a study of tumor-infiltrating lymphocytes in primary liver carcinoma. Starting from about 0.5 ug of total RNA, TCR beta cDNA was produced with a primer in the constant region. Nested multiplex PCR, run for three rounds with slightly modified ARM-PCR, yielded TCR beta libraries. In the first two PCR rounds, TRBV1-TRBV30 forward primers were paired with a C-beta reverse primer, and each round lasted approximately 9 cycles. TCRdb re-called the multiplex PCR reads through MiXCR, storing one row per CDR3 protein. This sample has 30,000 to 40,000 distinct CDR3 sequences, with less than 85% found just once. Unsorted bulk tissue (about 20-30 mg) underwent RNA and DNA co-extraction. CDR3 length: 15 residues. Germline assignment: CDR1 SNHLY and CDR2 FYNNEI.

The sequence derives from a man aged 35 to 55 with primary liver carcinoma and hepatitis B virus infection. The source material was liver tumor tissue from sampling region 4. Subset reported: tumor region T4, right-lateral pole. The chain couples TRBV2 to TRBJ2-3; no definite D call. The CDR3 loop reads CASSEVPRSTDTQYF. The CDR3, as DNA: TGTGCCAGCAGTGAAGTACCCAGGAGCACAGATACCCAGTATTTT.